This T cell receptor beta chain was recovered during a study of blood T cells in healthy people across ages. In regard to this clonotype: Antigen unknown.

General study results and limits: Correlation between TCR beta diversity and naive T cell percentage was strong. Measured against age, TCR beta diversity per million T cells decreased in a roughly linear manner.

A second PCR, run for about 6 to 12 cycles, used a sample-barcoded 5' primer plus a J-beta primer mix. MiXCR, applied by TCRdb to the 5' RACE reads, yields one record per CDR3 protein. The data contain about 780,000 distinct CDR3 sequences, approximately 67% of them singletons. The sequenced material came from blood. The source of this sequence is a man aged 25-45 years in good health.

DNA of the CDR3: TGTGCCAGCAGTGCGGACAGGGGGTCCTACGAGCAGTACTTC. Translated, it gives CASSADRGSYEQYF. The chain joins TRBV6-5 to TRBJ2-7, with 10 bases that match TRBD1. Germline V CDR1 and CDR2: MNHEY, SVGAGI. V was pared by 5 bases and J by 1 base, with 2 bases of the junction left unmatched. The CDR3 length is 14 residues.